This T cell receptor beta chain originates from a study of cytomegalovirus exposure and HLA in healthy donors. Vbeta (60) and Jbeta (13) primers were used in the PCR. Sequencing used immunoSEQ multiplex PCR; TCRdb keeps in-frame clones, though not all of them. The data hold over 90,000 clones, with 60% to 75% observed a single time. V gave up 3 bases and J gave up 8 bases, with 14 bases separating them. This CDR3 has 14 amino acids. CDR1 MDHEN and CDR2 SYDVKM come from the germline V gene. Sequencing used PBMCs. This TCR came from a woman between 70 and 85 years old in good health and CMV-seropositive. The chain carries TRBV28 and TRBJ1-3; D is unclear. CDR3: CASSFSRSGYTIYF. The CDR3 nucleotides are TGTGCCAGCAGTTTCTCCAGGTCGGGGTACACCATATATTTT.